The next 8 T cell receptor beta chains were all read from a single sample in a study of spatial heterogeneity in lung cancer. MiXCR, run by TCRdb on the 5' RACE reads, gives a single entry per CDR3 protein. Here the sample spans 20,000 or so distinct CDR3 sequences, 8% to 10% being singletons. Documented time point: blood at routine non-recurrence follow-up after resection. This material consisted of PBMCs, taken at follow-up. The receptors shown here come from a female donor with early-stage non-small cell lung cancer.

In this sample, this clonotype turned up a few times. This chain uses TRBV12-3 or TRBV12-4 with TRBJ1-5, with D possibly matching TRBD1 (5 bases). This CDR3 has 15 amino acids. Trimming cost V 3 bases and J 2 bases, with 11 bases left between them. CDR3 nucleotide sequence: TGTGCCAGCAGTTTGAGGCAGGGCGGCAATCAGCCCCAGCATTTT. Its translation: CASSLRQGGNQPQHF.

The chain joins TRBV6-1 to TRBJ2-7; the match to TRBD1 covers 8 bases. Germline V gene data show CDR1 as MNHNS and CDR2 as SASEGT. This CDR3 comprises 16 residues. V dropped 4 bases and J dropped 6; count of bases not matched to a gene: 14. The chain's CDR3 is CASSALTPGQALEQYF. CDR3 DNA sequence: TGTGCCAGCAGTGCCCTGACTCCGGGACAGGCCCTCGAGCAGTACTTC.

This clonotype was detected many times. The V gene is TRBV7-2, the J gene TRBJ2-7; tentatively, D is TRBD1 or TRBD2 (5 bases each). Trimming removed 3 bases from V and 6 bases from J, with 21 bases in between. The CDR3 runs 16 residues. CDR1 and CDR2 (germline): SGHTA, FQGNSA. Here the CDR3 DNA reads TGTGCCAGCAGCTTCGGGACCCTTATTTCGGTCGGCGAGCAGTACTTC. Protein sequence: CASSFGTLISVGEQYF.

Ten or more counts support this clonotype. The chain uses TRBV23-1 and TRBJ1-6; a possible D gene is TRBD1 (5 bases). Being an ORF, TRBV23-1 has a function that is uncertain. This CDR3 has 17 residues. The germline V and J ends were trimmed by 2 bases and 6 bases, with 17 bases remaining between them. The CDR3 DNA follows: TGCGCCAGCAGTCAAGTTATTCTTAGGGGCCTTAATTCACCCCTCCACTTT. Its translation: CASSQVILRGLNSPLHF.

This clonotype was recorded a few times. The chain links TRBV15 to TRBJ2-1; D is undetermined. V lost 3 bases to trimming and J lost 3 bases, with 0 bases between them. The CDR3 sequence is 11 residues long. Germline V gene lookup returns CDR1 LNHNV and CDR2 YYDKDF (reference sequence). The CDR3 DNA reads as TGTGCCACCAGCAGCTACAATGAGCAGTTCTTC. Amino acid sequence: CATSSYNEQFF.

This clonotype has a count of ten or more. V usage is TRBV27 and J usage is TRBJ2-3, with D maybe TRBD1 (6 bases). The CDR3 totals 14 residues. Trimming left V 1 base short and J 5 bases short, with 10 bases between. The germline gives CDR1 MNHEY, CDR2 SMNVEV (reference sequence). The CDR3 DNA reads TGTGCCAGCAGTTTATTACAGGGCGGAGATACGCAGTATTTT. This encodes CASSLLQGGDTQYF.

The table lists this clonotype with many counts. The rearrangement links TRBV20-1 to TRBJ2-1; 7 bases align to TRBD2. The CDR3 consists of 15 residues. Unmatched junction bases numbered 14, after V lost 1 base and J lost 11 bases. Germline V gives CDR1 DFQATT, CDR2 SNEGSKA (reference sequence). The CDR3 DNA is TGCAGTGCTAGAGGGGCGGGAGCCTCCTTCGGGAAGCAGTTCTTC. Translated: CSARGAGASFGKQFF.

This rearrangement joins TRBV29-1 to TRBJ1-2, with TRBD1 matching 7 bases. The CDR3 has 13 residues. V gave up 6 bases and J gave up 2 bases; unmatched junction bases: 6. From germline, CDR1 is SQVTM and CDR2 ANQGSEA. The CDR3 spells CSVSRDRNYGYTF. In nucleotides, the CDR3 is TGCAGCGTGTCCCGGGACAGAAACTATGGCTACACCTTC.